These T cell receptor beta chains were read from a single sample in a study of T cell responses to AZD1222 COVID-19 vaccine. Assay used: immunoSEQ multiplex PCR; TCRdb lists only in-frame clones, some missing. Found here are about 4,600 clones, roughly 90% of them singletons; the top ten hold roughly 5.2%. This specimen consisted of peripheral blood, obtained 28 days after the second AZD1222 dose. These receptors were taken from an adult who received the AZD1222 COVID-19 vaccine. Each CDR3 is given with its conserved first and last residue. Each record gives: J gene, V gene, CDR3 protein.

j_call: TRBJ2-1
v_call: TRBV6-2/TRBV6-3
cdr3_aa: CASSYHWASGRSDEQFF

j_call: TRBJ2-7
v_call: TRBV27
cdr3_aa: CASRTVRGSSYEQYF

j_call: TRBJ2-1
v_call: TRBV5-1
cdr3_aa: CASSGRGLAGNEQFF

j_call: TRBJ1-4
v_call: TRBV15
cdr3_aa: CATSGSGTGVGEKLFF

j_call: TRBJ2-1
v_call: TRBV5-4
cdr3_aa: CASSRTSGKVVEQFF

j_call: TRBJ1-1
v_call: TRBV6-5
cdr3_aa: CASSYTPSGMNTEAFF

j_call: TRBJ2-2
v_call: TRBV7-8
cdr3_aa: CASSPRDRGGTGELFF

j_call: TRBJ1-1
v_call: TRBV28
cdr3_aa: CASSLVRNEAFF

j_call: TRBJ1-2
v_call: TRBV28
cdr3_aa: CASSHPYGYTF

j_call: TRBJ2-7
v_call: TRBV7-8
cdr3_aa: CASTRAGYEQYF

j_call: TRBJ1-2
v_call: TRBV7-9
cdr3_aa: CASSFPSNYGYTF

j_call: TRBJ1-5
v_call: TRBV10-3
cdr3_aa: CAISSQGIEQPQHF

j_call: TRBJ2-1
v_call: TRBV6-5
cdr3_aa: CASRQEPDNEQFF

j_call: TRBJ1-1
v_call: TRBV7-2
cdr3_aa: CASSFDREATEAFF

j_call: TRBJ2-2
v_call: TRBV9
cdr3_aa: CASSVLGGATGELFF

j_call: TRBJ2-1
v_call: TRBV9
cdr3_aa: CASSVVAGAYNEQFF

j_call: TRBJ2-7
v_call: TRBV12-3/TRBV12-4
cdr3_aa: CASSNQREQYF

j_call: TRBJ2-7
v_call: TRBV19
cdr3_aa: CASSISIAQAYEQYF

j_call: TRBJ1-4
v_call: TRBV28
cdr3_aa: CASSEEFNEKLFF

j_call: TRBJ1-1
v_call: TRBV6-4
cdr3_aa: CASRDGDRNTEAFF

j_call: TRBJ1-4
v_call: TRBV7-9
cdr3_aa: CASSFRNEKLFF

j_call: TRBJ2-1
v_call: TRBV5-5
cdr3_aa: CASSPWWGQFDEQFF

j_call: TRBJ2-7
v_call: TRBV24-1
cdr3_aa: CATSGDRPPYEQYF

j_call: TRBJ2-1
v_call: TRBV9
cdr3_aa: CASSAHSPGEAYNEQFF

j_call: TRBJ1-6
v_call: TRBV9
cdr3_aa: CASSVSGGNSPLHF

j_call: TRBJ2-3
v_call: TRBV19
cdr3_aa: CASSIWGGVSPDTQYF

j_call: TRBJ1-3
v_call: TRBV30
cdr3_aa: CAWKAKGNTIYF

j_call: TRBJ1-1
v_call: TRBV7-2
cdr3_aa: CASSVNRGLRTEAFF

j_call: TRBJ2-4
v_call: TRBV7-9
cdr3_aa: CASSPQGDIQYF

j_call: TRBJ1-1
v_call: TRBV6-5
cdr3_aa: CASSPHPNTEAFF

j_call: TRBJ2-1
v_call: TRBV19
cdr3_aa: CASSKDLGVTYNEQFF

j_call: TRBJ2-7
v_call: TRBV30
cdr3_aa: CAWSVRVEAYEQYF

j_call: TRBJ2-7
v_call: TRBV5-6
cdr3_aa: CASSLKSGNEQYF

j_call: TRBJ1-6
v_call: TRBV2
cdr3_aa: CASSEIGGPNSPLHF

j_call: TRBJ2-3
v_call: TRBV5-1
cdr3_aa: CASSLLGLGKYF

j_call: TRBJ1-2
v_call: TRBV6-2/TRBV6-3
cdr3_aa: CASSGNRGQYGYTF

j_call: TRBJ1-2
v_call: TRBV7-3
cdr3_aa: CASAGENNYGYTF

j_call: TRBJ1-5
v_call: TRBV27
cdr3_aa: CASSWQGNQPQHF

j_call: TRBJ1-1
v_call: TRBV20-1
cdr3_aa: CSASGWQLAFF

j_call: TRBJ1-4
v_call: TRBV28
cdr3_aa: CASSLGGLLGNEKLFF

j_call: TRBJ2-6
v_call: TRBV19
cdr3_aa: CASTDRGPGANVLTF

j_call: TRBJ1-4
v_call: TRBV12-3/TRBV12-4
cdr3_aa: CASSFHEKLFF

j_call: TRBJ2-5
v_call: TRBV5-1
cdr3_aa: CASSLGGGERKTQYF

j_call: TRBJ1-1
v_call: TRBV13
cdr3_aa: CASSWGAQVGFTEAFF

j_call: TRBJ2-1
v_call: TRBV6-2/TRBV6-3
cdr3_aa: CASSYGRTSGRALGSYNEQFF

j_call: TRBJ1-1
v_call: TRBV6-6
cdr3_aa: CASSYDSNTEAFF

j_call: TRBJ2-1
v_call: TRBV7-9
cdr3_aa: CASSPTTSGRDWDEQFF

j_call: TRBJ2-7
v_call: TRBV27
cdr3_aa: CASTMDSNSYEQYF

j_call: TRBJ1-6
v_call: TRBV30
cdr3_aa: CAWTRDRVRGVNSPLHF

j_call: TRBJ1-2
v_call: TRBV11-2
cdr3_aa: CASSLAGGGYTF

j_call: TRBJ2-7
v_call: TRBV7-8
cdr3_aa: CASSRGQGGIYEQYF

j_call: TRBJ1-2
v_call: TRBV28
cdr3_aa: CASSLGAGKGGYTF

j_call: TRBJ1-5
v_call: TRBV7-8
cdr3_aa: CASSLNSGPYSNQPQHF

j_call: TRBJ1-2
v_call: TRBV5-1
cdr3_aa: CASSWTQGGPYGYTF

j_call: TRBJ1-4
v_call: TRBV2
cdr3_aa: CASSDLGQGSNEKLFF

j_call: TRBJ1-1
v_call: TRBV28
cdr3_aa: CASRSRGRSEAFF

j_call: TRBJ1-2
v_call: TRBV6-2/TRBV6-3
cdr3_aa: CASSYFGENGYTF

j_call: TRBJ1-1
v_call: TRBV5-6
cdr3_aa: CASSLALLTEAFF

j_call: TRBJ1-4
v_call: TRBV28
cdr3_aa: CASSTVPGGMKKLFF